The entry that follows covers one T cell receptor (beta chain) sequence. The assay was immunoSEQ multiplex PCR, and TCRdb's table has in-frame clones only and misses some. In the table there are 95,000 to 100,000 clones, 75% to 90% of which are singletons. The data belong to a study of control samples from healthy donors and cancer patients. The sequence came from a man younger than 40 in good health. The sample consisted of blood.

This CDR3 reads CAWSPSANYGYTF. The CDR3 DNA is TGTGCCTGGAGTCCGTCAGCTAACTATGGCTACACCTTC. V gene TRBV30 combines with J gene TRBJ1-2; D gene uncertain. V was shortened by 2 bases and J by 0 bases, with 7 bases between the two germline ends. CDR3 length: 13 residues. Per the germline V gene, CDR1 is GTSNPN and CDR2 is SVGIG (reference sequence).